This TCR beta chain was profiled in a study of graft-versus-host responses after intestinal transplantation. Study-level background: Every recipient had anti-thymocyte globulin induction and around 3 years of tacrolimus plus steroids. Study-wide results and limits: Peak GvH clone levels in circulation were associated with early post-transplant HvG declines.

V was trimmed by 4 bases and J by 0 bases, leaving 13 bases between them. This CDR3 has 14 amino acids. Germline V CDR1 and CDR2: GTSNPN, SVGIG (reference sequence). Assay: immunoSEQ multiplex PCR; the TCRdb copy retains only in-frame clones and omits some. The sample has 18,000 or so clones, around 95% seen once. A word on this clone: The antigen is not known. Other DNA sequences in the sample encode the same CDR3.

The sequence was collected from a human patient who received an intestinal transplant, so some T cells may come from the graft donor. The sequencing used PBMCs, collected 23 days after intestinal transplant. The chain carries TRBV30 and TRBJ2-7; the D gene is possibly TRBD1 (6 bases). CDR3: CAWTGAESSYEQYF. CDR3 coding DNA: TGTGCCTGGACAGGGGCAGAGAGCTCCTACGAGCAGTACTTC. Full variable domain (outside the CDR3, taken from reference TRBV30 and TRBJ2-7): SQTIHQWPATLVQPVGSPLSLECTVEGTSNPNLYWYRQAAGRGLQLLFYSVGIGQISSEVPQNLSASRPQDRQFILSSKKLLLSDSGFYLCAWTGAESSYEQYFGPGTRLTVT.